This TCR beta chain is drawn from a study of post-analysis software for immune sequencing data. General observations from the study: Co-batched samples clustered tightly together by F measure. Patients carried a handful of TRBV segments more frequently than controls did, and TRBV5-6, TRBV5-1 and TRBV20-1 were among them.

Turning to this clonotype: Its specificity is not known.

TCR beta cDNA libraries included unique molecular identifiers. From the PCR reads, TCRdb called clonotypes with MiXCR, one entry per CDR3 protein. The table records approximately 660,000 distinct CDR3 sequences, around 64% of them present only once. Germline-derived CDR1 and CDR2 are SGHVS and FNYEAQ. This CDR3 has 13 amino acids. This TCR was recovered from a girl aged 2-15 years with multiple sclerosis. This chain links TRBV7-6 with TRBJ2-4; D remains unclear. The last part of the DNA fits TRBJ2-7 better; the J call may be wrong. Sequencing was performed on blood. The CDR3 loop is CASSFLPRSEQYF. For the CDR3, the DNA is TGTGCCAGCAGCTTCTTACCTAGATCCGAGCAGTACTTC.